This T cell receptor (beta chain) was found in a study of neurological immune-mediated disorders. Study-level findings and limits: Because no CDR3 amino acid sequences were shared across subjects by expanded clones, private repertoires were suggested in all groups.

Sample time point: longitudinal time-point 1 (baseline). In its sample, this clonotype was seen many times. Its antigen is still unknown. The CDR3 loop spans 15 amino acids. The ends were cut back, 3 bases at V and 5 bases at J, with 14 bases in the middle. In germline, CDR1 is MDHEN, CDR2 SYDVKM. The authors produced cDNA by 5'RACE using 10-nucleotide random UMIs. In each sequencing run, over 160 million TCR-beta sequences were generated from 15-18 subjects. TCRdb independently ran MiXCR on the 5' RACE reads; one entry per CDR3 protein. The profile shows tens of thousands of distinct CDR3 sequences, around 10% of them singletons.

The sequence was obtained from a male donor with HTLV-1-associated myelopathy (HAM/TSP). Sequencing used PBMCs. The chain is built from TRBV28 and TRBJ1-5; D possibly corresponds to TRBD1 (5 bases). This CDR3 is CASSLGGGVDQPQHF. In DNA, the CDR3 is TGTGCCAGCAGTTTGGGGGGTGGGGTCGATCAGCCCCAGCATTTT.